The source of this T cell receptor beta chain is a study of radiation and T cells in renal cell carcinoma. Time point: blood 4 weeks post-SBRT, at nephrectomy. Sample treatment: 15 Gy SBRT to primary tumor, nephrectomy 4 weeks later. After SBRT, blood was collected at 2 and 4 weeks, plus baseline. This renal cell carcinoma was of the clear cell type. This table comes from immunoSEQ multiplex PCR, and its TCRdb copy is limited to in-frame clones, with some not included. Found here are approximately 40,000 clones, 65% to 85% of them singletons; the top ten hold about 25%. The receptor's source is a woman in her sixties or seventies with renal cell carcinoma. The sample consisted of blood, taken from a patient whose treatment included radiotherapy and nephrectomy.

This chain's CDR3 is CASSPSGALYEQYF. The CDR3 DNA is TGCGCCAGCAGCCCTAGCGGGGCTCTCTACGAGCAGTACTTC. V gene TRBV4-1 combines with J gene TRBJ2-7; 9 bases fit TRBD2. The J segment lost 3 bases and the V segment lost 4 bases, leaving 4 bases of the junction unmatched. The length of the CDR3 is 14 residues. Germline CDR1 MGHRA, CDR2 YSYEKL.